This TCR beta chain was recorded in a study of blood T cell repertoires in COVID-19. Germline-derived CDR1 and CDR2 are SGHTA and FQGNSA. V trimming: 1 base; J trimming: 5 bases; junction bases outside the gene matches: 7. This CDR3 comprises 17 residues. Using immunoSEQ multiplex PCR, the repertoire was profiled, and TCRdb retains in-frame clones only, with some absent. The sample has around 300,000 clones; roughly 90% are singletons. Sample: PBMCs or T cells enriched from blood (not recorded which). This clonotype was sampled from a woman between 35 and 50 years old who had recovered from COVID-19. The chain employs TRBV7-2 and TRBJ2-1; 11 bases match TRBD2. CDR3 DNA: TGTGCCAGCAGCTTAGGAAGTGGGACTAGCGGAAACAATGAGCAGTTCTTC. The encoded protein is CASSLGSGTSGNNEQFF.